The entry that follows covers one T cell receptor beta chain sequence. This receptor's antigen is unknown. Base qualities are missing; no much larger clone stands one base away. Library preparation used PCR. At the Johns Hopkins FTIC core, DNA from the cultured CD4+ T cells underwent TCR sequencing with the Oncomine TCR Beta short-read assay. The QIAamp micro DNA kit was used to extract genomic DNA from the cultured CD4+ T cells. Oncomine TCR Beta libraries from cultured CD4+ T cells were pooled with unique dual indexes and sequenced on an Illumina iSeq 100. Per the authors' processing: Non-productive sequences were filtered out, and CDR3s that did not start with C, did not end with F or W, or were shorter than 7 amino acids were discarded. Antigen-specific clonotypes were identified with the MANAFEST web application by comparing peptide-stimulated wells with reference and other culture wells. For a clone to be called positive, the clone needed an FDR below 0.05, an odds ratio above 5, and a productive frequency above 0.1% in at least two of three replicate wells. Cross-reactive clonotypes were defined as significantly expanded in both SARS-CoV-2 spike wells and at least one common cold coronavirus spike condition. CDR3 homology was assessed with Levenshtein distances (stringdist) and unrooted phylogenetic trees (ape) in R version 3.6.1. TCRdb trimmed the raw reads at Q25, called clones with MiXCR and kept productive beta chains. CDR3 protein sequences are deduplicated, and each keeps its most common genes and DNA. Clone size and V and J calls follow TCRdb, not the original study. Here the sample has about 3,500 distinct CDR3 sequences; around 16% occur a single time. The ten top clones hold approximately 15% of the sample.

This specimen's treatment or condition label, interpreted: roughly nine-day PBMC culture with coronavirus spike peptide pools or control peptides (ViraFEST assay). The ViraFEST assay, used in the study, expanded antigen-specific T cells with peptide pools and then identified the expanded clonotypes through TCR sequencing. Positive SARS-CoV-2 PCR tests in the convalescent patients dated from March to December 2020, before Alpha, Beta and Delta variants emerged in the United States. Approximately 2.1 million PBMCs per well were cultured in IMDM with roughly 5% human AB serum and approximately 10 IU/ml IL-2, plus 10 ug/ml peptide pools. On days 3 and 7, half of the culture medium was replaced with fresh IL-2-containing medium. After less than 12 days of culture, CD4+ T cells were isolated by negative selection using the EasySep CD4+ T cell isolation kit. Ficoll-Paque Plus gradient centrifugation was used to isolate PBMCs from whole blood, and the isolated PBMCs were then either used fresh or cryopreserved at -140C. In general, triplicate wells were set up for every culture condition.

This sample is part of a study of vaccination and CD4 T cells after COVID-19 (dated 2022 in TCRdb). About the study as a whole: Convalescent patients had a positive SARS-CoV-2 result on nasal swab PCR, and of these patients, several had mild disease and one had severe disease. In the convalescent cohort there were six males and four females, among whom were two Hispanic individuals, seven Caucasians, two Asians and one multiracial person. Participants got two doses of the Pfizer-BioNTech BNT162b2 vaccine (n=8) or two doses of the Moderna mRNA-1273 vaccine (n=2). Post-COVID blood samples were collected from convalescent patients a median of approximately 100 days after diagnosis, with a range of about 30 to 161 days. Post-vaccine blood samples were collected a median of about 72 days after the second vaccine dose, ranging from about 13 to 241 days. The cultures were stimulated with overlapping spike peptide pools from SARS-CoV-2 and from the common cold coronaviruses HCoV-NL63, HCoV-OC43 and HCoV-229E. In control cultures, a CEFX viral epitope pool was used as positive control, an HIV-1 Nef peptide pool was used as negative control, or no peptide was added. In 10 COVID-19 convalescent patients and a handful of infection-naive healthy vaccine recipients, researchers compared the spike-specific CD4+ TCR repertoire from before mRNA vaccination with the repertoire from after.

At the junction V is shortened by 6 bases and J by 6 bases; bases outside the gene matches: 8. The CDR3 runs 15 amino acids, cysteine and phenylalanine included. The kept DNA is CDR3 alone, 45 bases in frame from the first base. The germline V gene encodes CDR1 MNHNS and CDR2 SASEGT. The investigation overall reported the following: Although the median number of SARS-CoV-2-reactive clonotypes went up from roughly 20 after infection to 35 to 40 after vaccination, the increase was not significant. Nearly all vaccine-specific clones in convalescent patients (304 of 307) were mono-reactive for SARS-CoV-2 spike rather than cross-reactive with common cold coronaviruses. The study included relatively few convalescent patients and did not analyze early timepoints after natural infection. Among convalescent patients, a median roughly 90% of the SARS-CoV-2-reactive clones seen after vaccination appeared only after vaccination, which suggests priming specific to the vaccine.

Recombination connected TRBV6-1 to TRBJ2-5; 12 central nucleotides agree with TRBD1. The sample consisted of CD4+ T cells from blood, cultured in vitro. The sequence was obtained from a human donor who had recovered from COVID-19. The DNA sequence is as follows: TGTGCCAGCAGCCCCGGGACAGGGGGCGCGAAGACCCAGTACTTC. This translates into CASSPGTGGAKTQYF.